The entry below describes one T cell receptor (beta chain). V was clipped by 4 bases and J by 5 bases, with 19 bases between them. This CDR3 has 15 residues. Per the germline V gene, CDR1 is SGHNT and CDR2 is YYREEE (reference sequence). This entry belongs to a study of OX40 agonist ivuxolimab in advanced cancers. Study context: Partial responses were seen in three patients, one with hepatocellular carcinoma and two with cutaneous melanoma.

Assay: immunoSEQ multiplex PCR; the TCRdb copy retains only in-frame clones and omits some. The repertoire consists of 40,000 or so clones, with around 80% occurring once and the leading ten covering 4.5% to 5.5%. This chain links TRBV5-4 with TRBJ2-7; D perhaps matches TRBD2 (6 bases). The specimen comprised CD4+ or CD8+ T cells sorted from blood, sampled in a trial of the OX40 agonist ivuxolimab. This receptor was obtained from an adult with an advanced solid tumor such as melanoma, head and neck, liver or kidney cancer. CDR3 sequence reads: CASSPEPGRHNEQYF. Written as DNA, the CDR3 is TGTGCCAGCAGCCCAGAACCCGGGAGACACAACGAGCAGTACTTC.